Presented here are 2 T cell receptor beta chains from one specimen sequenced in a study of radiation and T cells in renal cell carcinoma. Time point described: blood 4 weeks post-SBRT, at nephrectomy. Described treatment: 15 Gy SBRT to primary tumor, nephrectomy 4 weeks later. The repertoire was sequenced with immunoSEQ multiplex PCR; TCRdb's copy has only in-frame clones and lacks some. The top ten clones hold approximately 10% of a sample with roughly 160,000 clones, about nine tenths of them seen once. Sequenced material: blood, taken from a patient whose treatment included radiotherapy and nephrectomy. Every receptor here comes from a woman aged 45-59 years with renal cell carcinoma.

About this clone itself: The junction departs from the called germline gene at one end, perhaps through a read error. This chain uses TRBV11-2 with TRBJ1-1, with a tentative D call TRBD1 (6 bases). CDR1 SGHAT and CDR2 FQNNGV come from the germline V gene. The CDR3 totals 12 residues. In DNA form, the CDR3 reads TGTGCCAGCAGCTGGACTTGGGATCAGGGGTCCTTT. Residues: CASSWTWDQGSF.

The V and J genes are TRBV9 and TRBJ1-4; the D gene is possibly TRBD1 (6 bases). From germline, CDR1 is SGDLS and CDR2 YYNGEE. CDR3 length: 17 amino acids. V dropped 0 bases and J dropped 3 bases, with 15 bases sitting between them. CDR3 nucleotides: TGTGCCAGCAGCGTAGAAGGGTGGGGACAACCTAATGAAAAACTGTTTTTT. Its protein is CASSVEGWGQPNEKLFF. The full variable domain, completed using reference TRBV9 and TRBJ1-4, is DSGVTQTPKHLITATGQRVTLRCSPRSGDLSVYWYQQSLDQGLQFLIQYYNGEERAKGNILERFSAQQFPDLHSELNLSSLELGDSALYFCASSVEGWGQPNEKLFFGSGTQLSVL.